The rows below give T cell receptor beta chains drawn from one sample of a study of naive and memory T cell subsets. MiXCR was run by TCRdb on the 5' RACE reads, yielding one entry per CDR3 protein. The sample includes 50,000 to 65,000 distinct CDR3 sequences, 6% to 8.5% of them seen just once. The receptor set was obtained from a female donor in good health. Each CDR3 is given with its conserved first and last residue. A D gene is named only where the DNA matches it firmly. Clone size appears in some rows only: once, few, many, or a class for an expanded clone.

size: many
V: TRBV18
D: NA
J: TRBJ1-2
CDR3: CASSPLDQVSFGYGYTF
DNA: TGTGCCAGCTCACCACTGGATCAGGTTTCCTTCGGCTATGGCTACACCTTC

size: NA
V: TRBV4-2
D: TRBD2
J: TRBJ2-3
CDR3: CASSQVAGGEADTQYF
DNA: TGTGCCAGCAGCCAAGTAGCGGGGGGGGAGGCAGATACGCAGTATTTT

size: few
V: TRBV3-1
D: TRBD1
J: TRBJ2-4
CDR3: CASSQAYRGDIQYF
DNA: TGTGCCAGCAGCCAAGCATACAGGGGAGACATTCAGTACTTC

size: many
V: TRBV5-1
D: TRBD2
J: TRBJ2-2
CDR3: CASSRGLAVTGELFF
DNA: TGCGCCAGCAGCAGAGGACTAGCGGTCACCGGGGAGCTGTTTTTT

size: many
V: TRBV24-1
D: NA
J: TRBJ2-7
CDR3: CATSDKTGGGYEQYF
DNA: TGTGCCACCAGTGACAAAACAGGGGGGGGCTACGAGCAGTACTTC

size: many
V: TRBV5-6
D: NA
J: TRBJ2-7
CDR3: CASSLGSRLYEQYF
DNA: TGTGCCAGCAGCTTGGGATCCAGGCTCTACGAGCAGTACTTC

size: few
V: TRBV2
D: NA
J: TRBJ2-5
CDR3: CASSPGRGGETQYF
DNA: TGTGCCAGCAGTCCTGGTAGGGGCGGAGAGACCCAGTACTTC

size: many
V: TRBV12-3/TRBV12-4
D: TRBD1
J: TRBJ1-5
CDR3: CASSSRDSANQPQHF
DNA: TGTGCCAGCAGTTCCCGGGACAGTGCTAATCAGCCCCAGCATTTT

size: NA
V: TRBV10-3
D: TRBD2
J: TRBJ2-7
CDR3: CAISSSGGYEQYF
DNA: TGTGCCATCAGCTCTAGCGGGGGCTACGAGCAGTACTTC

size: many
V: TRBV7-7
D: NA
J: TRBJ1-1
CDR3: CASSPGLWAEAFF
DNA: TGTGCTAGCAGTCCCGGGCTGTGGGCTGAAGCTTTCTTT

size: few
V: TRBV30
D: NA
J: TRBJ1-2
CDR3: CAWSESDGYGYTF
DNA: TGTGCCTGGAGTGAATCGGACGGCTATGGCTACACCTTC

size: NA
V: TRBV20-1
D: TRBD1
J: TRBJ1-3
CDR3: CSAVPGQGVTGNTIYF
DNA: TGCAGTGCTGTACCGGGACAGGGGGTAACTGGAAACACCATATATTTT

size: NA
V: TRBV7-2
D: NA
J: TRBJ1-1
CDR3: CASSLEGLTEAFF
DNA: TGTGCCAGCAGCTTAGAGGGGTTGACTGAAGCTTTCTTT

size: NA
V: TRBV25-1
D: TRBD1
J: TRBJ2-7
CDR3: CASSDFTGVGSYEQYF
DNA: TGTGCCAGCAGTGACTTTACAGGGGTGGGTTCCTACGAGCAGTACTTC

size: NA
V: TRBV6-2/TRBV6-3
D: TRBD1
J: TRBJ2-5
CDR3: CASSLRDREFQYF
DNA: TGTGCCAGCAGTCTCCGGGACAGGGAATTCCAGTACTTC

size: NA
V: TRBV7-2
D: TRBD2
J: TRBJ2-7
CDR3: CASSPTSVSSYEQYF
DNA: TGTGCCAGCAGCCCAACTAGCGTTAGCTCCTACGAGCAGTACTTC

size: few
V: TRBV11-2
D: NA
J: TRBJ1-1
CDR3: CASSPPSSAEAFF
DNA: TGTGCCAGCAGCCCTCCAAGTTCGGCAGAAGCTTTCTTT

size: many
V: TRBV9
D: TRBD2
J: TRBJ2-4
CDR3: CASSYAGTSDIQYF
DNA: TGTGCCAGCAGCTACGCCGGGACTAGTGACATTCAGTACTTC

size: many
V: TRBV7-3
D: NA
J: TRBJ1-1
CDR3: CASSSGLRTEAFF
DNA: TGTGCCAGCAGCTCGGGCTTACGGACTGAAGCTTTCTTT

size: many
V: TRBV11-3
D: TRBD2
J: TRBJ2-1
CDR3: CASSLGLLGGGALNEQFF
DNA: TGTGCCAGCAGCTTAGGGCTGTTGGGCGGGGGGGCACTCAATGAGCAGTTCTTC

size: many
V: TRBV6-5
D: NA
J: TRBJ1-5
CDR3: CASSQQGTQPQHF
DNA: TGTGCCAGCAGCCAACAGGGAACTCAGCCCCAGCATTTT

size: NA
V: TRBV4-2
D: TRBD2
J: TRBJ2-3
CDR3: CASSQSGGRGGPIRYTDTQYF
DNA: TGTGCCAGCAGCCAATCTGGCGGGCGGGGGGGCCCGATCCGGTACACAGATACGCAGTATTTT

size: many
V: TRBV29-1
D: NA
J: TRBJ1-2
CDR3: CSVDGRTNYGYTF
DNA: TGCAGCGTCGATGGACGGACTAACTATGGCTACACCTTC

size: once
V: TRBV6-2/TRBV6-3
D: NA
J: TRBJ2-5
CDR3: CASSYRALQETQYF
DNA: TGTGCCAGCAGTTACAGAGCCTTACAAGAGACCCAGTACTTC

size: few
V: TRBV7-6
D: NA
J: TRBJ2-5
CDR3: CASSLGPLVETQYF
DNA: TGTGCCAGCAGCTTAGGACCCCTGGTAGAGACCCAGTACTTC

size: few
V: TRBV7-2
D: TRBD1
J: TRBJ1-4
CDR3: CASSPLRGQGTNEKLFF
DNA: TGTGCCAGCAGCCCCCTCCGGGGACAGGGAACTAATGAAAAACTGTTTTTT

size: many
V: TRBV7-2
D: NA
J: TRBJ1-5
CDR3: CASSLGTTRTSNPQHF
DNA: TGTGCCAGCAGCTTAGGGACCACCCGGACATCCAACCCCCAGCATTTT